This is a list of T cell receptor beta chains from one sample in a study of blood T cell repertoires in COVID-19. Profiling relied on immunoSEQ multiplex PCR, and the TCRdb table lists in-frame clones only, not all of them. The table has approximately 190,000 clones, 80% seen once. Sequencing was carried out using peripheral blood. These receptors originate from a man in his fifties or sixties with acute or convalescent COVID-19. Both conserved end residues are part of each CDR3. Fields, in order: clone size, V gene, D gene, J gene, CDR3 DNA, CDR3 protein. A D gene is named only where the DNA matches it firmly. For some rows the clone size is stated as once, few or many, or as a class when expanded; others skip it.

abundance: .
v_gene: TRBV10-3
d_gene: TRBD2
j_gene: TRBJ2-5
CDR3nt: TGTGCCATCAGTGAGACACTATCGGGGGGAGAGACCCAGTACTTC
CDR3aa: CAISETLSGGETQYF

abundance: once
v_gene: TRBV6-5
d_gene: .
j_gene: TRBJ1-6
CDR3nt: TGTGCCAGCAGCCTGCAGGAATCCAATTCACCCCTCCACTTT
CDR3aa: CASSLQESNSPLHF

abundance: .
v_gene: TRBV19
d_gene: TRBD1
j_gene: TRBJ1-1
CDR3nt: TGTGCCAGTAGTAGACAGGGGCTCACTGAAGCTTTCTTT
CDR3aa: CASSRQGLTEAFF

abundance: .
v_gene: TRBV19
d_gene: TRBD1
j_gene: TRBJ1-1
CDR3nt: TGTGCCAGTAAGACAGGGAAGGTCACTGAAGCTTTCTTT
CDR3aa: CASKTGKVTEAFF

abundance: .
v_gene: TRBV5-6
d_gene: .
j_gene: TRBJ1-6
CDR3nt: TGTGCCAGCAGCCCCCTTCGGGAGGCAGCGAATTCACCCCTCCACTTT
CDR3aa: CASSPLREAANSPLHF

abundance: few
v_gene: TRBV15
d_gene: TRBD1
j_gene: TRBJ1-5
CDR3nt: TGTGCCACCAGCAAGGGACAGGGCAATCAGCCCCAGCATTTT
CDR3aa: CATSKGQGNQPQHF

abundance: .
v_gene: TRBV5-1
d_gene: .
j_gene: TRBJ2-2
CDR3nt: TGCGCCAGCAGCTCACAGGGTTTGGTCGGGGAGCTGTTTTTT
CDR3aa: CASSSQGLVGELFF

abundance: .
v_gene: TRBV6-5
d_gene: .
j_gene: TRBJ1-1
CDR3nt: TGTGCCAGCAGTTACTACACGTACACTGAAGCTTTCTTT
CDR3aa: CASSYYTYTEAFF

abundance: .
v_gene: TRBV6-5
d_gene: TRBD2
j_gene: TRBJ2-3
CDR3nt: TGTGCCAGCAGTAGGACTAGCGGGAGAAGGACGCAGTATTTT
CDR3aa: CASSRTSGRRTQYF

abundance: few
v_gene: TRBV14
d_gene: .
j_gene: TRBJ1-1
CDR3nt: TGTGCCAGCAGCCAAGTTATGGGGCTCACTGAAGCTTTCTTT
CDR3aa: CASSQVMGLTEAFF

abundance: .
v_gene: TRBV9
d_gene: TRBD2
j_gene: TRBJ2-3
CDR3nt: TGTGCCAGCAGCGTGGGAGCGGGAGTTAACACAGATACGCAGTATTTT
CDR3aa: CASSVGAGVNTDTQYF

abundance: .
v_gene: TRBV7-2
d_gene: TRBD1
j_gene: TRBJ1-1
CDR3nt: TGTGCCAGCAGCTTAGCGAGGACAGGGGGCGTTTGGGAAGCTTTCTTT
CDR3aa: CASSLARTGGVWEAFF

abundance: .
v_gene: TRBV12-3/TRBV12-4
d_gene: .
j_gene: TRBJ2-1
CDR3nt: TGTGCCAGCAGGTGGGCTCTTTACAATGAGCAGTTCTTC
CDR3aa: CASRWALYNEQFF

abundance: .
v_gene: TRBV5-6
d_gene: TRBD1
j_gene: TRBJ1-2
CDR3nt: TGTGCCAGCAGCTTGACAGGGGGCCGTGGTGGCTACACCTTC
CDR3aa: CASSLTGGRGGYTF

abundance: .
v_gene: TRBV5-1
d_gene: TRBD1
j_gene: TRBJ2-1
CDR3nt: TGCGCCAGCAGCTTGGTTGGGACAGGGGACAATGAGCAGTTCTTC
CDR3aa: CASSLVGTGDNEQFF

abundance: .
v_gene: TRBV5-6
d_gene: TRBD1
j_gene: TRBJ1-2
CDR3nt: TGTGCCAGCAGCCTGGACAGGGGGCTTGGGGGCTACACCTTC
CDR3aa: CASSLDRGLGGYTF

abundance: few
v_gene: TRBV6-5
d_gene: .
j_gene: TRBJ2-1
CDR3nt: TGTGCCAGCAGCCTGCGGGTTTCCTACAATGAGCAGTTCTTC
CDR3aa: CASSLRVSYNEQFF

abundance: .
v_gene: TRBV4-1
d_gene: TRBD1
j_gene: TRBJ1-2
CDR3nt: TGCGCCAGCAGCCAAGCCCTCCGGGCCCACAGGGGGATTGACTATGGCTACACCTTC
CDR3aa: CASSQALRAHRGIDYGYTF

abundance: once
v_gene: TRBV2
d_gene: TRBD1
j_gene: TRBJ1-5
CDR3nt: TGTGCCAGCAGTGAAGCGACAGGGTATCAGCCCCAGCATTTT
CDR3aa: CASSEATGYQPQHF

abundance: few
v_gene: TRBV6-2/TRBV6-3
d_gene: .
j_gene: TRBJ1-5
CDR3nt: TGTGCCAGCAGTTATTATGCGGGGGTGGGCAATCAGCCCCAGCATTTT
CDR3aa: CASSYYAGVGNQPQHF

abundance: .
v_gene: TRBV9
d_gene: .
j_gene: TRBJ2-5
CDR3nt: TGTGCCAGCAGCGCACAAAGCCAAGAGACCCAGTACTTC
CDR3aa: CASSAQSQETQYF

abundance: .
v_gene: TRBV19
d_gene: TRBD1
j_gene: TRBJ1-6
CDR3nt: TGTGCCAGTAGTCGTGGGGTGGCAGGGGGAAGATCACCCCTCCACTTT
CDR3aa: CASSRGVAGGRSPLHF

abundance: .
v_gene: TRBV14
d_gene: TRBD2
j_gene: TRBJ2-1
CDR3nt: TGTGCCAGCAGCCCCTCACCGGGACTAGCGGGAGAGGGGTCCTACAATGAGCAGTTCTTC
CDR3aa: CASSPSPGLAGEGSYNEQFF

abundance: few
v_gene: TRBV4-1
d_gene: .
j_gene: TRBJ2-3
CDR3nt: TGCGCCAGCAGCCAAGGGTCGGGGGGCGCCGCAGATACGCAGTATTTT
CDR3aa: CASSQGSGGAADTQYF

abundance: .
v_gene: TRBV2
d_gene: .
j_gene: TRBJ1-1
CDR3nt: TGTGCCAGCAGTGAATTAGAGGTCAGTCTGAACACTGAAGCTTTCTTT
CDR3aa: CASSELEVSLNTEAFF

abundance: .
v_gene: TRBV2
d_gene: TRBD2
j_gene: TRBJ2-7
CDR3nt: TGTGCCAGCAGCTATAGCGGGAGCCCCTACGAGCAGTACTTC
CDR3aa: CASSYSGSPYEQYF

abundance: .
v_gene: TRBV24-1
d_gene: .
j_gene: TRBJ2-1
CDR3nt: TGTGCCACCAGTGATTCGAGGACAGTTCAATACAATGAGCAGTTCTTC
CDR3aa: CATSDSRTVQYNEQFF

abundance: many
v_gene: TRBV3-1/TRBV3-2
d_gene: .
j_gene: TRBJ1-2
CDR3nt: TGTGCCAGCAGCCCCTCGGACACCTTTTCTAACTATGGCTACACCTTC
CDR3aa: CASSPSDTFSNYGYTF

abundance: few
v_gene: TRBV7-8
d_gene: .
j_gene: TRBJ1-3
CDR3nt: TGTGCCAGCAGCTTAGCGGCGCGGGGCCCAAGAAACACCATATATTTT
CDR3aa: CASSLAARGPRNTIYF

abundance: once
v_gene: TRBV11-1
d_gene: .
j_gene: TRBJ2-3
CDR3nt: TGTGCCAGCAGCCCCGGGTGGACACCCACAGATACGCAGTATTTT
CDR3aa: CASSPGWTPTDTQYF

abundance: .
v_gene: TRBV11-2
d_gene: .
j_gene: TRBJ1-3
CDR3nt: TGTGCCAGCAGCTTAGGGCGGTCCTCTGGAAACACCATATATTTT
CDR3aa: CASSLGRSSGNTIYF

abundance: .
v_gene: TRBV27
d_gene: .
j_gene: TRBJ1-6
CDR3nt: TGTGCCAGCAGTACCCCAATGAGGGAGATGAATTCACCCCTCCACTTT
CDR3aa: CASSTPMREMNSPLHF

abundance: .
v_gene: TRBV5-4
d_gene: TRBD2
j_gene: TRBJ2-3
CDR3nt: TGTGCCAGCAGCTTGAGGCTAGCGGGAGGCACAGATACGCAGTATTTT
CDR3aa: CASSLRLAGGTDTQYF

abundance: .
v_gene: TRBV10-3
d_gene: TRBD1
j_gene: TRBJ1-1
CDR3nt: TGTGTCACCACCCCCTCGGGACAGGGGGTGAGTGAAGCTTTCTTT
CDR3aa: CVTTPSGQGVSEAFF

abundance: .
v_gene: TRBV3-1/TRBV3-2
d_gene: TRBD1
j_gene: TRBJ1-5
CDR3nt: TGTGCCAGCAGCCAATTTTCGTCGGCCGACAGGGGCGATCAGCCCCAGCATTTT
CDR3aa: CASSQFSSADRGDQPQHF

abundance: few
v_gene: TRBV5-8
d_gene: .
j_gene: TRBJ1-1
CDR3nt: TGTGCCAGCAGCTTGTTAGAGGGATCGGTCGGCGCTGAAGCTTTCTTT
CDR3aa: CASSLLEGSVGAEAFF

abundance: .
v_gene: TRBV11-2
d_gene: .
j_gene: TRBJ1-5
CDR3nt: TGTGCCAGCAGTCAGGGGAATCAGCCCCAGCATTTT
CDR3aa: CASSQGNQPQHF

abundance: .
v_gene: TRBV29-1
d_gene: .
j_gene: TRBJ2-6
CDR3nt: TGCAGCGTTGTCGGGGTTGGGGCCAACGTCCTGACTTTC
CDR3aa: CSVVGVGANVLTF

abundance: .
v_gene: TRBV6-5
d_gene: TRBD2
j_gene: TRBJ2-2
CDR3nt: TGTGCCACCCGGGGGGGGCGGGGGGCCGGGGAGCTGTTTTTT
CDR3aa: CATRGGRGAGELFF

abundance: .
v_gene: TRBV29-1
d_gene: .
j_gene: TRBJ1-2
CDR3nt: TGCAGCGCCGCCGCGGGCTCTGGCTACACCTTC
CDR3aa: CSAAAGSGYTF

abundance: .
v_gene: TRBV19
d_gene: .
j_gene: TRBJ1-1
CDR3nt: TGTGCCAGTAGTTCTTCAGGAGGGACTGAAGCTTTCTTT
CDR3aa: CASSSSGGTEAFF